The rows below give T cell receptor beta chains drawn from one sample of a study of T-cell memory formation after mild COVID-19. TCRdb re-called the 5' RACE reads with MiXCR, one entry per CDR3 protein. The sample yields under 300,000 distinct CDR3 sequences, under 8.5% seen once. Sequencing was done on a sample of PBMCs or a T cell subset sorted from them (not recorded which). Source of these receptors: a man aged 18 to 35 who had mild COVID-19 (a few samples of this study predate the infection). Cell type and time point are not known. Each CDR3 is given without its conserved first and last residue. The order of the fields is V gene, J gene, clone size, CDR3 protein. Clone sizes are given selectively: once, few, many, or a class where the clone is expanded.

v_call: TRBV4-1
j_call: TRBJ1-3
clone_size: .
cdr3_aa: ASSQGGGGFVGNTIY

v_call: TRBV11-2
j_call: TRBJ1-5
clone_size: few
cdr3_aa: ASSFEVLLYYSNQPQH

v_call: TRBV10-1
j_call: TRBJ1-1
clone_size: many
cdr3_aa: ASSESQGWNTEAF

v_call: TRBV5-1
j_call: TRBJ2-5
clone_size: .
cdr3_aa: ASSPDKGDGETQY

v_call: TRBV5-5
j_call: TRBJ2-7
clone_size: few
cdr3_aa: ASSLAVQSYEQY

v_call: TRBV5-4
j_call: TRBJ1-5
clone_size: .
cdr3_aa: ASSNRDSNQPQH

v_call: TRBV24-1
j_call: TRBJ2-1
clone_size: .
cdr3_aa: ATSRQGAPNEQF

v_call: TRBV5-1
j_call: TRBJ2-3
clone_size: many
cdr3_aa: ASSLEGQGADTQY

v_call: TRBV24-1
j_call: TRBJ1-6
clone_size: few
cdr3_aa: ATSDGQGSPLH

v_call: TRBV27
j_call: TRBJ2-7
clone_size: many
cdr3_aa: ASSPTGVYEQY

v_call: TRBV6-6
j_call: TRBJ1-6
clone_size: .
cdr3_aa: ASSYSTGRQWNSPLH

v_call: TRBV25-1
j_call: TRBJ1-2
clone_size: few
cdr3_aa: ASSEVNYGYT

v_call: TRBV6-5
j_call: TRBJ2-1
clone_size: .
cdr3_aa: ASSYLPGSNEQF

v_call: TRBV24-1
j_call: TRBJ2-3
clone_size: few
cdr3_aa: ATSDHRQTDTQY

v_call: TRBV12-3/TRBV12-4
j_call: TRBJ2-3
clone_size: many
cdr3_aa: ASTSSGGDTQY

v_call: TRBV30
j_call: TRBJ1-1
clone_size: .
cdr3_aa: AWSTGQGTEAF

v_call: TRBV5-6
j_call: TRBJ1-1
clone_size: few
cdr3_aa: ASSSRVAGLNTEAF

v_call: TRBV7-9
j_call: TRBJ1-5
clone_size: .
cdr3_aa: ASSFGTGIYQPQH

v_call: TRBV5-4
j_call: TRBJ2-6
clone_size: .
cdr3_aa: ASSLVGGMANVLT

v_call: TRBV29-1
j_call: TRBJ1-3
clone_size: .
cdr3_aa: SVERWDISGNTIY

v_call: TRBV5-1
j_call: TRBJ2-3
clone_size: .
cdr3_aa: ASSDGTSGGLNTQY

v_call: TRBV7-8
j_call: TRBJ1-1
clone_size: .
cdr3_aa: ASSFVVGGVGTEAF

v_call: TRBV5-1
j_call: TRBJ1-6
clone_size: many
cdr3_aa: ASSNSPESPLH

v_call: TRBV7-2
j_call: TRBJ2-5
clone_size: few
cdr3_aa: ASSLALDRQETQY

v_call: TRBV5-1
j_call: TRBJ2-7
clone_size: many
cdr3_aa: ASSLVAHPGEQY

v_call: TRBV7-3
j_call: TRBJ2-1
clone_size: few
cdr3_aa: ASSSAGGSYNEQF

v_call: TRBV11-2
j_call: TRBJ1-6
clone_size: .
cdr3_aa: ASRNPGQCKPLH

v_call: TRBV20-1
j_call: TRBJ1-2
clone_size: few
cdr3_aa: SARAGGVYGYT

v_call: TRBV15
j_call: TRBJ2-3
clone_size: .
cdr3_aa: ATSRDRGRMADTQY

v_call: TRBV5-1
j_call: TRBJ2-2
clone_size: .
cdr3_aa: ASSLDSGQGDTGELF

v_call: TRBV5-1
j_call: TRBJ2-7
clone_size: .
cdr3_aa: ASSLEGQGDEQY

v_call: TRBV6-2/TRBV6-3
j_call: TRBJ2-5
clone_size: .
cdr3_aa: ASSYSPQTGRETQY

v_call: TRBV18
j_call: TRBJ1-5
clone_size: few
cdr3_aa: ASSPPIGQPQH

v_call: TRBV4-1
j_call: TRBJ2-3
clone_size: few
cdr3_aa: ASSQEYVSGGTDTQY

v_call: TRBV6-8
j_call: TRBJ1-5
clone_size: few
cdr3_aa: AGRGFGQPQH

v_call: TRBV7-2
j_call: TRBJ1-2
clone_size: .
cdr3_aa: ASSARARGVSYGYT

v_call: TRBV20-1
j_call: TRBJ2-3
clone_size: .
cdr3_aa: SAVQGWRGGTQY

v_call: TRBV5-1
j_call: TRBJ2-1
clone_size: .
cdr3_aa: ASRTGGAPGGIDEQF

v_call: TRBV5-6
j_call: TRBJ1-2
clone_size: .
cdr3_aa: ASSREYGYT

v_call: TRBV5-4
j_call: TRBJ2-1
clone_size: few
cdr3_aa: ASSLNQGVYNEQF

v_call: TRBV19
j_call: TRBJ1-5
clone_size: .
cdr3_aa: ASSMIGNQPQH

v_call: TRBV12-3/TRBV12-4
j_call: TRBJ2-2
clone_size: few
cdr3_aa: ASSHGTGAGELF

v_call: TRBV20-1
j_call: TRBJ2-1
clone_size: many
cdr3_aa: SADASGGASEQF

v_call: TRBV4-1
j_call: TRBJ2-2
clone_size: many
cdr3_aa: ASSPRTDRNTGELF

v_call: TRBV12-3/TRBV12-4
j_call: TRBJ1-2
clone_size: .
cdr3_aa: ASTWTRTGYGYT

v_call: TRBV5-1
j_call: TRBJ2-1
clone_size: .
cdr3_aa: ASSWTGGEVDNEQF

v_call: TRBV4-2
j_call: TRBJ2-3
clone_size: once
cdr3_aa: ASSQEGPDTQY

v_call: TRBV24-1
j_call: TRBJ2-3
clone_size: few
cdr3_aa: ATSVHRGKLEHGTQY

v_call: TRBV5-4
j_call: TRBJ2-5
clone_size: few
cdr3_aa: ASSLDRGGEETQY

v_call: TRBV7-9
j_call: TRBJ2-5
clone_size: few
cdr3_aa: ASSIPRTGLRYQETQY

v_call: TRBV2
j_call: TRBJ2-5
clone_size: .
cdr3_aa: ASRGDSREETQY